Each of the 6 T cell receptor beta chains below was sequenced from the same sample in a study of blood T cells in healthy people across ages. Through a sample-barcoded 5' primer and a J-beta primer mix, a second PCR was run for roughly 6 to 11 cycles. TCRdb re-called the 5' RACE reads with MiXCR, one entry per CDR3 protein. The table has about 1.4 million distinct CDR3 sequences, almost 60% seen once. Source material: blood. The receptor set was obtained from a man aged 18 to 29 in good health.

This clonotype occurred a few times. The chain has TRBV28 and TRBJ2-5, with D unclear. The DNA end favors TRBJ2-7, so the J call may be wrong. Germline V gene data show CDR1 as MDHEN and CDR2 as SYDVKM. The CDR3 consists of 10 residues. This CDR3 reads CASSRIEQYF. DNA of the CDR3: TGTGCCAGCAGTCGCATCGAGCAGTACTTC.

This sequence joins TRBV29-1 and TRBJ2-3, with D possibly matching TRBD1 (5 bases). CDR1 SQVTM and CDR2 ANQGSEA come from the germline V gene. This CDR3 is 14 amino acids long. The V end lost 5 bases, the J end lost 0 bases, and 12 bases lay between the germline ends. The CDR3 here is CSVRQILSTDTQYF. In nucleotides, the CDR3 is TGCAGCGTTAGACAGATCCTAAGCACAGATACGCAGTATTTT.

This rearrangement joins TRBV25-1 to TRBJ2-3; D unresolved. This CDR3 has 11 residues. The germline V gene has CDR1 MGHDK and CDR2 SYGVNS. V was cut by 3 bases and J by 7 bases, with 5 bases left in between. The CDR3 loop reads CASSDPNTQYF. The DNA for the CDR3 is TGTGCCAGCAGTGACCCCAATACGCAGTATTTT.

The J gene is TRBJ2-1, the V gene TRBV15, with D perhaps TRBD2 (6 bases). The CDR3 is 15 amino acids. The V end lost 0 bases, the J end lost 4 bases, and 10 bases lay between the germline ends. Germline CDR1 LNHNV, CDR2 YYDKDF (reference sequence). Here the CDR3 DNA reads TGTGCCACCAGCAGAGATATTAGCGGATACAATGAGCAGTTCTTC. Encoded protein: CATSRDISGYNEQFF.

The chain joins TRBV10-3 to TRBJ1-2; D is possibly TRBD1 (5 bases). This CDR3 spans 14 amino acids. V was shortened by 0 bases and J by 4 bases, with 9 bases between the two germline ends. Germline V gene lookup returns CDR1 ENHRY and CDR2 SYGVKD. The CDR3 DNA follows: TGTGCCATCAGTGAGTCAGGACATTTCTATGGCTACACCTTC. Amino acid sequence: CAISESGHFYGYTF.

The sample holds a few counts of this clonotype. V usage is TRBV20-1 and J usage is TRBJ2-3; D is undetermined. V was trimmed by 6 bases and J by 1 base, leaving 11 bases between them. This CDR3 is 13 amino acids long. Germline V gene sequence: CDR1 DFQATT, CDR2 SNEGSKA (reference sequence). CDR3 bases: TGCAGTGCCGACGACCAGGGCACAGATACGCAGTATTTT. Amino acid sequence: CSADDQGTDTQYF.